The rows below give T cell receptor beta chains drawn from one sample of a study of shared clonotypes between healthy human individuals. Sequenced by immunoSEQ multiplex PCR; TCRdb stores in-frame clones only, minus some. The table includes roughly 2.5 million clones, approximately 94% detected once. The sample was naive CD4+ T cells sorted from blood. These receptors were taken from a man aged 18 to 35 in good health. Each CDR3 is given with its conserved first and last residue. A D gene is named only where the DNA matches it firmly. For some rows the clone size is stated as once, few or many, or as a class when expanded; others skip it.

clone size,V gene,CDR3 length,D gene,J gene,CDR3 protein,CDR3 DNA
-,TRBV4-3,15,-,TRBJ1-3,CASSQVWSTGNTIYF,TGCGCCAGCAGCCAAGTCTGGAGTACTGGAAACACCATATATTTT
-,TRBV28,16,-,TRBJ2-5,CASSLPAAGFQETQYF,TGTGCCAGCAGTCTACCGGCGGCAGGGTTCCAAGAGACCCAGTACTTC
-,TRBV5-1,15,-,TRBJ2-7,CASSLAPPNGLEQYF,TGCGCCAGCAGCTTGGCCCCCCCTAACGGCCTCGAGCAGTACTTC
-,TRBV10-1,15,-,TRBJ2-2,CASGTGTGDTGELFF,TGCGCCAGCGGGACCGGGACGGGGGACACCGGGGAGCTGTTTTTT
-,TRBV6-5,14,TRBD1,TRBJ1-2,CASSRGQGVYGYTF,TGTGCCAGCTCAAGGGGGCAGGGGGTCTATGGCTACACCTTC
-,TRBV12-5,18,TRBD1,TRBJ1-1,CASGLVLGQGAKNTEAFF,TGTGCTAGTGGTTTGGTACTAGGACAGGGGGCGAAGAACACTGAAGCTTTCTTT
once,TRBV29-1,14,TRBD1,TRBJ1-2,CSVLAGTAIYGYTF,TGCAGCGTTCTGGCCGGGACAGCCATCTATGGCTACACCTTC
-,TRBV5-4,15,TRBD2,TRBJ2-2,CASSLNSGRTGELFF,TGTGCCAGCAGCTTAAATTCCGGGAGGACCGGGGAGCTGTTTTTT
-,TRBV30,16,TRBD1,TRBJ1-6,CAWSVQSGQGMPPLHF,TGTGCCTGGAGTGTACAATCGGGACAGGGGATGCCACCCCTCCACTTT
-,TRBV7-3,14,-,TRBJ2-2,CASSSGTNVGELFF,TGTGCCAGCAGCTCAGGAACAAACGTCGGGGAGCTGTTTTTT
-,TRBV6-5,14,TRBD2,TRBJ2-3,CASRPGLASDTQYF,TGTGCCAGCAGGCCGGGACTAGCATCAGATACGCAGTATTTT
once,TRBV5-1,13,-,TRBJ2-7,CASSPGYSYEQYF,TGCGCCAGCAGCCCGGGATATTCCTACGAGCAGTACTTC
-,TRBV29-1,14,TRBD1,TRBJ1-2,CSVERDRGLYGYTF,TGCAGCGTTGAAAGGGACAGGGGACTCTATGGCTACACCTTC
once,TRBV18,15,-,TRBJ1-6,CASSPWELQNSPLHF,TGTGCCAGCTCACCCTGGGAGTTACAAAATTCACCCCTCCACTTT
-,TRBV28,15,TRBD1,TRBJ2-7,CASSSEGQAIYEQYF,TGTGCCAGCAGTTCGGAGGGACAGGCCATCTACGAGCAGTACTTC
-,TRBV11-2,18,-,TRBJ2-1,CASSLVLIGDGLYNEQFF,TGTGCCAGCAGCTTAGTTCTTATCGGGGATGGGTTATACAATGAGCAGTTCTTC
-,TRBV10-3,16,TRBD1,TRBJ2-5,CAISESARDSQETQYF,TGTGCCATCAGTGAGTCGGCCCGGGACAGCCAAGAGACCCAGTACTTC
-,TRBV10-3,14,-,TRBJ2-7,CAISESGQTYEQYF,TGTGCCATCAGTGAGTCCGGACAGACCTACGAGCAGTACTTC
-,TRBV9,15,-,TRBJ1-5,CASSLSGLSNQPQHF,TGTGCCAGCAGCCTCTCGGGGCTTAGCAATCAGCCCCAGCATTTT
-,TRBV7-3,15,-,TRBJ1-2,CASSSTDGQGYGYTF,TGTGCCAGCAGCTCAACGGACGGGCAAGGCTATGGCTACACCTTC